This T cell receptor (beta chain) is drawn from a study of ipilimumab plus nivolumab after autologous stem cell transplantation. Checkpoint therapy with ipilimumab 1 mg/kg began 14 to 28 days after transplant. Here immunoSEQ multiplex PCR was the method, and the copy in TCRdb shows in-frame clones only, minus some. Here the sample spans 43,000 or so clones, around nine tenths being singletons. The germline V gene has CDR1 SGHTA and CDR2 FQGTGA. With 4 bases clipped from V and 4 bases from J, the junction kept 5 bases outside the gene matches. This CDR3 is 15 amino acids long. This sequence originates from a male donor with multiple myeloma. Sequences were derived from PBMCs, sampled in a trial of ipilimumab plus nivolumab as post-transplant consolidation. This chain joins TRBV7-3 and TRBJ2-2; the match to TRBD1 covers 8 bases. The CDR3 sequence: CASSSGGIGTGELFF. CDR3 bases: TGTGCCAGCAGCTCAGGGGGCATCGGCACCGGGGAGCTGTTTTTT.